This paragraph covers one TCR beta chain sequence. Its antigen remains unidentified. These data come from a study of graft-versus-host responses after intestinal transplantation. Study results and limitations: Allograft graft-versus-host to host-versus-graft clonal ratios ran high in patients with graft-donor T cell macrochimerism.

Method: immunoSEQ multiplex PCR; TCRdb's copy keeps in-frame clones and lacks some. The sample lists some 120,000 clones, 90% occurring once. J gave up 2 bases and V 3 bases, and 4 bases lay outside the gene matches. Germline CDR1 is PRHDT and CDR2 is FYEKMQ (reference sequence). This CDR3 has 15 amino acids. The sample in question was unstimulated CD4+ T cells sorted from spleen or lymph node cells, obtained before intestinal transplant. This TCR was sampled from a human donor who received an intestinal transplant. The chain joins TRBV13 to TRBJ2-7, with 10 bases lining up with TRBD2. The CDR3: CASSLRTSGAYEQYF. CDR3 bases: TGTGCCAGCAGCTTGAGGACTAGCGGAGCCTACGAGCAGTACTTC. The full variable domain, in which reference TRBV13 and TRBJ2-7 provide the parts outside the CDR3, is AAGVIQSPRHLIKEKRETATLKCYPIPRHDTVYWYQQGPGQDPQFLISFYEKMQSDKGSIPDRFSAQQFSDYHSELNMSSLELGDSALYFCASSLRTSGAYEQYFGPGTRLTVT.